A single TCR beta chain is shown here with its context. These data belong to a study of technical replicates of blood from a handful of donors. The CDR3 is 13 residues long. Per germline, CDR1 SGDLS and CDR2 YYNGEE. The V end lost 4 bases, the J end lost 7 bases, and 14 bases lay between the germline ends. Clones were read by immunoSEQ multiplex PCR, and TCRdb kept only the in-frame ones, dropping some. Of 90,000 to 100,000 clones detected, less than 96% appear once; the ten largest clones hold 0.36%. Material: T cells isolated from PBMCs. This clonotype originated in a human donor in good health. J is TRBJ1-2 and V is TRBV9, with a tentative D call TRBD1 (6 bases). The CDR3 sequence is CASSRITGSGYTF. CDR3 bases: TGTGCCAGCAGCCGGATTACAGGGTCTGGCTACACCTTC.